The 23 T cell receptor beta chains below all came from one sample that was sequenced in a study of cytomegalovirus exposure and HLA in healthy donors. Use of 60 Vbeta and 13 Jbeta primers characterized the PCR. Here immunoSEQ multiplex PCR was the method, and the copy in TCRdb shows in-frame clones only, minus some. Among about 90,000 clones listed, over 60% were seen once. Sequences were obtained from PBMCs. The source of these receptors is a woman between 40 and 50 years old in good health and CMV-seropositive.

For the CDR3, the DNA is TGCGCCAGCAGCCAAGAACTCCTGGCCCCTCCTAGGAGTAACTATGGCTACACCTTC. Its protein is CASSQELLAPPRSNYGYTF. This chain connects TRBV4-1 to TRBJ1-2; no clear D. Trimming took 0 bases from V and 1 from J, leaving 21 bases between them. CDR1 and CDR2 from the germline V gene are MGHRA and YSYEKL. The CDR3 totals 19 residues.

V usage is TRBV27 and J usage is TRBJ2-3; 9 bases are shared with TRBD1. The V segment lost 3 bases and the J segment 4 bases; nucleotides outside the gene matches: 5. This CDR3 is 15 amino acids long. Germline V CDR1 and CDR2: MNHEY, SMNVEV (reference sequence). The CDR3 spells CASSFQGQGSDTQYF. Written as DNA, the CDR3 is TGTGCCAGCAGTTTCCAAGGACAGGGGTCAGATACGCAGTATTTT.

This clone was seen a single time. The chain recombines TRBV7-9 with TRBJ2-1; D is ambiguous. Germline CDR1 SEHNR, CDR2 FQNEAQ (reference sequence). The V end was cut by 8 bases, the J end by 5 bases, with 7 bases between. The CDR3 has 11 residues. This CDR3 is CASLSDNEQFF. The CDR3 DNA follows: TGTGCCAGCTTGTCGGACAATGAGCAGTTCTTC.

This chain joins TRBV5-6 and TRBJ2-1; maybe TRBD2 (7 bases). CDR1 SGHDT and CDR2 YYEEEE come from the germline V gene. CDR3 length: 14 residues. V dropped 4 bases and J dropped 7 bases, with 15 bases sitting between them. The CDR3 DNA reads as TGTGCCAGCAGCCAGGGGACTATCAAAAATGAGCAGTTCTTC. It translates to CASSQGTIKNEQFF.

This clone was recorded only once. The chain has TRBV14 and TRBJ2-1; the D gene is possibly TRBD1 (5 bases). V lost 8 bases and J lost 5, with 13 bases in between. This CDR3 comprises 13 residues. Germline values: CDR1 SGHDN, CDR2 FVKESK. CDR3 sequence: CASGSGAHNEQFF. CDR3 coding DNA: TGTGCCAGCGGTTCTGGGGCCCACAATGAGCAGTTCTTC.

The chain is built from TRBV4-2 and TRBJ2-6; D is undetermined. Trimming removed 0 bases from V and 5 bases from J, with 5 bases in between. From germline, CDR1 is LGHNA and CDR2 YNFKEQ. The CDR3 sequence is 14 residues long. CDR3 region: CASSQDPRANVLTF. The CDR3 region has the DNA TGTGCCAGCAGCCAAGATCCTAGGGCCAACGTCCTGACTTTC.

This clone was seen only a few times. The V gene is TRBV4-1, the J gene TRBJ2-5; TRBD2 matches at 7 bases. CDR1 is MGHRA, CDR2 YSYEKL, per germline. The junction had 9 bases not matched to a gene; V was cut back by 3 bases and J by 11 bases. The CDR3 consists of 13 residues. The CDR3 spells CASSQPREAQQYF. For the CDR3, the DNA is TGCGCCAGCAGCCAGCCCCGGGAGGCCCAGCAGTACTTC.

This clone occurred a few times. V usage is TRBV6-5 and J usage is TRBJ2-2, with 8 bases that match TRBD1. CDR3 size: 15 residues. Germline trimming cut 6 bases from V and 5 bases from J; bases unmatched to any gene: 8. CDR1 and CDR2 from the germline V gene are MNHEY and SVGAGI. CDR3 sequence reads: CASSRGQAGTGELFF. The CDR3 DNA reads as TGTGCCAGCAGCCGGGGACAGGCCGGGACCGGGGAGCTGTTTTTT.

This clone was detected a few times. J is TRBJ2-5 and V is TRBV30; 16 nucleotides match TRBD2. The CDR3 covers 18 residues. Germline V CDR1 and CDR2: GTSNPN, SVGIG (reference sequence). With V trimmed by 8 bases and J by 7 bases, 19 bases remained unmatched. The CDR3 protein is CATTFPGLAGGLSGTQYF. The CDR3 DNA reads TGTGCCACGACATTCCCGGGACTAGCGGGAGGGCTTAGCGGGACCCAGTACTTC.

This sequence joins TRBV21-1 and TRBJ1-2; the table's D call TRBD1 went unverified against the DNA. TRBV21-1 is a recognized pseudogene. The CDR3 sequence is 14 residues long. The CDR3 DNA follows: TGTGCCAGCAGCAAAGTAGACAGGTTTTATGGCTACACCTTC. Translated: CASSKVDRFYGYTF.

The chain is built from TRBV14 and TRBJ2-7, with 8 bases lining up with TRBD2. The germline CDR1 and CDR2 sequences are SGHDN and FVKESK. CDR3 length: 14 amino acids. Unmatched junction bases numbered 9, after V lost 5 bases and J lost 6 bases. The CDR3 protein is CASSLSGRRGEQYF. CDR3 in DNA: TGTGCCAGCAGCTTAAGCGGGAGAAGGGGCGAGCAGTACTTC.

V usage is TRBV5-1 and J usage is TRBJ2-7; 7 positions agree with TRBD1. The CDR3 loop spans 14 amino acids. V trimming: 5 bases; J trimming: 0 bases; junction bases outside the gene matches: 5. Germline V gives CDR1 SGHRS, CDR2 YFSETQ. The CDR3 spells CASSGQADSYEQYF. CDR3 in DNA: TGCGCCAGCAGTGGACAGGCCGACTCCTACGAGCAGTACTTC. Combining the CDR3 with reference TRBV5-1 and TRBJ2-7 gives the whole variable domain KAGVTQTPRYLIKTRGQQVTLSCSPISGHRSVSWYQQTPGQGLQFLFEYFSETQRNKGNFPGRFSGRQFSNSRSEMNVSTLELGDSALYLCASSGQADSYEQYFGPGTRLTVT.

The J gene is TRBJ2-1, the V gene TRBV11-3, with 10 nucleotides matching TRBD2. Trimming cost V 1 base and J 10 bases; bases outside gene matches: 7. Germline V gene sequence: CDR1 SGHNT, CDR2 YENEEA. CDR3 length equals 15 residues. CDR3 in DNA: TGTGCCAGCAGCTTAGTAACAGCGGGAGGGCAAGAGCAGTTCTTC. Its protein product is CASSLVTAGGQEQFF.

Only one count was recorded for this clone. The chain recombines TRBV7-2 with TRBJ1-1; the D is unclear. This CDR3 is built from 13 residues. The V end lost 5 bases, the J end lost 7 bases, and 14 bases lay between the germline ends. The germline gives CDR1 SGHTA, CDR2 FQGNSA. This CDR3 is CASSLLVGGEAFF. CDR3 DNA sequence: TGTGCCAGCAGCCTACTTGTCGGAGGTGAAGCTTTCTTT.

This chain uses TRBV9 with TRBJ2-6; TRBD2 matches 7 bases. Germline values: CDR1 SGDLS, CDR2 YYNGEE. The CDR3 is 15 amino acids. J gave up 0 bases and V 3 bases, and 0 bases lay outside the gene matches. CDR3 DNA: TGTGCCAGCAGCGCTAGCGGCTCTGGGGCCAACGTCCTGACTTTC. The encoded protein is CASSASGSGANVLTF. The full variable domain, rest sourced from reference TRBV9 and TRBJ2-6, is DSGVTQTPKHLITATGQRVTLRCSPRSGDLSVYWYQQSLDQGLQFLIQYYNGEERAKGNILERFSAQQFPDLHSELNLSSLELGDSALYFCASSASGSGANVLTFGAGSRLTVL.

In its sample, this clone was seen once. The V gene is TRBV7-8, the J gene TRBJ2-7, with D uncertain. Trimming shortened V by 3 bases and J by 4 bases, and 7 bases separated the two germline ends. This CDR3 spans 12 amino acids. Germline CDR1 and CDR2: SGHVS and FQNEAQ. The CDR3 DNA follows: TGTGCCAGCAGCTTCCAAGCATACGAGCAGTACTTC. It specifies CASSFQAYEQYF.

This chain connects TRBV21-1 to TRBJ2-1; the listed D gene, TRBD2, was not tested against the DNA. TRBV21-1 is flagged as a pseudogene. This CDR3 comprises 18 residues. CDR3 DNA: TGTGCCAGCACCCTAGGTTCCGGGACTAGCGGGAACGCAGGTGAGCAGTTCTTC. This sequence encodes CASTLGSGTSGNAGEQFF.

The chain links TRBV5-1 to TRBJ2-7, with D maybe TRBD2 (6 bases). This CDR3 comprises 13 residues. Germline lookup yields CDR1 SGHRS and CDR2 YFSETQ. Trimming cost V 4 bases and J 4 bases, with 12 bases left between them. For the CDR3, the DNA is TGCGCCAGCAGCCGATCGGGAGTTTACGAGCAGTACTTC. Translation gives CASSRSGVYEQYF.

The chain is built from TRBV7-8 and TRBJ2-7; a weak D match, TRBD2 (5 bases). This CDR3 comprises 11 residues. Trimming cost V 8 bases and J 0 bases, with 5 bases left between them. The germline V gene has CDR1 SGHVS and CDR2 FQNEAQ. As DNA, the CDR3 is TGTGCCAGCGGGAGCTCCTACGAGCAGTACTTC. This codes for CASGSSYEQYF.

The rearrangement links TRBV6-6 to TRBJ1-1; TRBD1 might be the D (5 bases). Trimming stripped 6 bases from V and 5 bases from J, with 13 bases between. The CDR3 has 13 residues. Germline V gene data show CDR1 as MNHNY and CDR2 as SVGAGI (reference sequence). CDR3 DNA: TGTGCCAGCAGCCACGGGGGGGGAACTGAAGCTTTCTTT. Amino acids: CASSHGGGTEAFF.

The V call is TRBV19, the J call TRBJ1-5; TRBD1 aligns across 9 bases. The germline gives CDR1 LNHDA, CDR2 SQIVND (reference sequence). V shed 0 bases and J 4 bases; nucleotides not matched to a gene: 7. The CDR3 totals 17 residues. The CDR3 here is CASSIDPGTGFNQPQHF. In nucleotides, the CDR3 is TGTGCCAGTAGTATAGATCCCGGGACAGGGTTTAATCAGCCCCAGCATTTT.

The chain couples TRBV2 to TRBJ2-1; TRBD2 matches 12 bases. This CDR3 is 16 amino acids long. The ends lost 5 bases at V and 5 bases at J; junction bases unmatched: 7. From germline, CDR1 is SNHLY and CDR2 FYNNEI. The CDR3 spells CASSTSGRIFDNEQFF. CDR3 DNA: TGTGCCAGCAGTACTAGCGGGAGGATTTTTGACAATGAGCAGTTCTTC.

The gene calls are TRBV27 and TRBJ1-2; no definite D call. There are 13 residues in the CDR3. Germline V gene sequence: CDR1 MNHEY, CDR2 SMNVEV (reference sequence). The ends were cut back, 3 bases at V and 5 bases at J, with 10 bases in the middle. The CDR3 coding sequence is TGTGCCAGCAGTTTGCAGGTTGGATATGGCTACACCTTC. Encoded protein: CASSLQVGYGYTF.